This TCR beta chain appears in the sequencing data of a study of cytomegalovirus exposure and HLA in healthy donors (dated by TCRdb to about 2017). Notes on the research overall: In an earlier analysis of 587 of the donors, around 290 Gb of sequence data and 120 million or so unique TCR beta sequences from about 179 million T cells were reported. Approximately 300 gigabases of sequencing data and approximately 85 million unique TCR sequences were included in an early release covering 550 to 650 HLA-typed donors. Among the roughly 390 genotyped donors, around 79% belonged to the genetic ancestry cluster associated with self-reported Caucasian donors. The study aimed to test whether cataloging public T cell receptors could reveal signatures of past pathogen exposure. The study profiled the T cell repertoires of more than 500 subjects by immunosequencing and related them to cytomegalovirus serostatus. In addition to the first cohort of 500 to 850 subjects, a separate validation cohort of 130 or so different subjects was used. To predict cytomegalovirus infection status, the study combined high-throughput TCR immunosequencing, statistical association of individual TCRs with disease status, and machine learning. To study patterns of TCR occurrence, a later analysis re-analyzed previously published TCR beta repertoires from 500 to 850 donors and added high-resolution HLA genotyping. Rather than using new phenotypic data, the later analysis identified candidate immune exposures from TCR beta sequences and from how often those sequences occurred across donors. An earlier analysis of 587 of the donors used high-throughput TCR beta sequencing to judge whether each TCR beta V gene segment behaved as functional or pseudogenic. Donor age, sex, ethnicity and CMV serostatus were compiled together with the repertoire data. A later genetic analysis took genome-wide SNP genotypes for about 55% of the 666 donors and used that subset as a discovery cohort. All discovery cohort repertoires had been generated on a single sequencing platform. Class I and class II HLA loci were covered by the typing at four-digit resolution. Typing coverage differed by locus: A, B, C, DRB1 and DQB1 were typed in roughly 629-630 donors, DQA1 in 500 to 550, DPA1 in approximately 600, and DPB1 in roughly 470. Roughly 5 DR-DQ haplotypes were handled as single units for association and clustering, since linkage in the cohort was strong. On average, approximately 250,000 unique TCR beta nucleotide sequences were sequenced per donor among 398 genotyped donors of the cohort, with roughly 20% of those sequences being non-productive.

Remarks on this clone: The clone's antigen remains unknown. Per-base qualities were not stored, and no clone one base away is much larger.

Taken from the germline V gene, the CDR1 and CDR2 loops are SGDLS and YYNGEE. V was cut back by 2 bases and J by 5 bases, leaving a gap of 16 bases between them. The CDR3 starts with the cysteine, ends with the phenylalanine, and has 15 residues. Only CDR3 DNA is held: 45 bases, read in frame from base 1. The research as a whole found: It was suggested by the authors that the approach could potentially be generalized to other disease states and immunological phenotypes. The 87-base-pair reads could not distinguish some IMGT-functional V segments, including TRBV6-2 and TRBV6-3, so those segments were excluded. Sequencing depth was assumed to be roughly uniform across donors in the presence/absence analyses, though that assumption may not hold. An association between a missense DCLRE1C variant and V-gene and J-gene trimming of TCR beta chains was found in a later genetic analysis and replicated in an independent cohort. A further reported finding was that TCR beta sequences accurately predicted the HLA-A and HLA-B alleles for most subjects in the first cohort. The classifier was reported to diagnose cytomegalovirus status with high specificity and sensitivity in both the original cohort and the validation cohort. Because HLA typing was missing for some donors at each locus, association tests included only the typed subset. Compared with the 666-donor mean, donors in an Asian-associated ancestry cluster had fewer N-insertions in productive TCRs, according to a later genetic analysis. Across donors, most TCR sequences were observed very rarely, whereas some public TCRs were present in many individuals. The earlier analysis of about 600 of the donors excluded some 16 rarely observed V segments, including chromosome 9 orphons, because counts were too low. In a later analysis, around 17,000 TCR beta sequences were associated with specific HLA alleles at a false discovery rate of 0.05. In a later analysis, the rate of TCR association differed among HLA loci, with DRB1 alleles having the most associated TCRs and HLA-C alleles having the fewest. In a later analysis, HLA-associated TCR beta chains showed more clonal expansion and lower generation probabilities than non-associated chains that were equally common. Assigning TCR associations to individual alleles was difficult when HLA alleles, especially DR and DQ, strongly co-occurred. Linkage disequilibrium might explain the correlated functional status among segregating V segments, but an unknown experimental factor could not be excluded. Several of the top co-occurrence clusters appeared to be linked to parvovirus B19, influenza, CMV and Epstein-Barr virus, according to a later analysis. A cluster of highly shared sequence variants was judged likely to be a technical artifact of the sequencing pipeline. For the cohort, immune exposure information was limited to CMV serostatus. In this cohort, only TCR beta chains were sequenced, and detectable features were limited by the absence of alpha or paired-chain data. According to a later analysis, most CMV-associated TCR beta chains appeared to be HLA-restricted, and the HLA associations seemed to be driven largely by CMV exposure. The study listed approximately 160 TCR beta chains as associated with cytomegalovirus. In an earlier analysis of fewer than 700 of the donors, most TCR beta V segments appeared in productive rearrangements about 87% or about 30% of the time, broadly matching IMGT annotations. A few of the identified cytomegalovirus-associated TCR beta chains were confirmed in vitro to be specific for cytomegalovirus antigens.

The cohort comprised fewer than 700 healthy bone marrow donors. Cohort members were all nominally healthy when sampled, although unrecorded immune exposures were likely present. The donor was CMV seronegative and was included in the group of hundreds of seronegative cohort members. Each donor provided a peripheral blood sample, and peripheral blood mononuclear cells were used for TCR beta sequencing. The Qiagen DNeasy Blood Extraction Kit was used to extract genomic DNA from the blood cell samples. Libraries came from the immunoSEQ multiplex PCR assay. A mixture of 60 forward primers for TCR Vbeta segments and 13 reverse primers for TCR Jbeta segments was used in the multiplex PCR. Amplification of the CDR3 region of rearranged TCR beta genes was performed with a multiplex PCR assay on genomic DNA. On the Illumina HiSeq System, the amplified TCR beta libraries were sequenced as 87-base-pair reads. Concerning the study's data processing: Across the roughly 640 repertoires, a later analysis counted roughly 84 million unique TCR beta chains, 9.5 million to 12 million of which were shared by at least two donors. To remove PCR and sequencing errors, raw reads were error-corrected and collapsed into unique sequences using a nearest-neighbor algorithm that merged closely related sequences. To assign V, D and J gene segments, CDR3 sequences were aligned to IMGT reference sequences. For a sequence to be retained, a match of at least six nucleotides to both a V gene segment and a J gene segment was required. A rearrangement counted as productive if the CDR3 had no stop codons and remained in frame with V and J, and every other rearrangement counted as non-productive. Following IMGT convention, CDR3 was defined as the stretch from the second conserved V-encoded cysteine to the conserved J-encoded phenylalanine. In an earlier analysis of just under 600 of the donors, sequences lacking an unambiguous match to a single V gene segment were excluded. In an earlier analysis of 450 to 750 of the donors, a V segment was called functional when productive rearrangements were above 56.7%, and segregating when the standard deviation between donors exceeded 5%. A statistical classification framework was built for diagnosing cytomegalovirus status from the catalog of TCR beta chain sequences. V and J gene assignment, in a later analysis, came from comparing TCR nucleotide sequences with IMGT/GENE-DB human TR gene sequences. In a later analysis, CDR3 sequences and most-parsimonious VDJ recombination scenarios were assigned using the TCRdist pipeline. In a later analysis, each TCR beta chain was defined by its CDR3 amino acid sequence together with its V-gene family, and reads without a unique V-gene family were excluded. As a way to deal with suspected cross-contamination and a sequencing artifact, a later analysis dropped 450 to 700 nucleotide sequences that were highly shared and had low generation probability. For each public chain, a later analysis derived a clonal expansion index from normalized ranks of inferred template counts within each repertoire. In a later analysis, generation probabilities were computed using a VDJ recombination model fitted to out-of-frame rearrangements, and the results were checked against IGoR. A later analysis scored TCR-TCR, TCR-HLA and TCR-CMV co-occurrence with hypergeometric tests, applying a repertoire-size bias correction to TCR pairs. In a later analysis, false discovery rates were estimated by permuting HLA or CMV assignments 20 times. In a later analysis, co-occurring TCRs were grouped with DBSCAN, and TCRdist sequence similarity was added when clustering was performed within HLA-allele-positive subsets. Co-occurrence clustering excluded repertoires with fewer than 30,000 or more than 120,000 public chains, plus five with anomalous nucleotide sharing. TCRdb mirrors the immuneACCESS table, restricted to in-frame sequences. Some clones are absent from its copies; in checked studies, under half trace to an unresolved V gene, and the reason for the others is unknown. That table is the source of V, J and clone size, and D and trimming were worked out from the DNA. This sample holds 160,000 or so clones; about four fifths were observed only once. The top ten hold under 6% of the sample.

Sample: PBMCs. This receptor was obtained from a man aged 30-40 years in good health and CMV-seronegative. The sequence joins TRBV9 to TRBJ1-1; the D gene is perhaps TRBD1, from 5 matching bases. The DNA sequence reads TGTGCCAGCAGCGTCGTAGGGACTGTTGGGACTGAAGCTTTCTTT. Translated, it gives CASSVVGTVGTEAFF.